This TCR beta chain was obtained from a study of T cells in Graves' hyperthyroidism and ophthalmopathy. Study-wide results and limits: Blood also showed most of the thyroid clonotypes that were expanded above 0.001.

CDR3 length: 14 residues. CDR1 and CDR2 (germline): SGHTS, YDEGEE. J was trimmed by 5 bases and V by 0 bases; bases with no gene match: 2. This clonotype was picked up many times. Its antigen remains unknown. From RNA transcripts, TCR beta CDR3 regions were amplified. First-round RT-PCR targeting the TCR CDR3 was performed with the HTBI primer set. TCRdb fed the multiplex PCR reads into MiXCR, producing one record per CDR3 protein. The sample yields around 600,000 distinct CDR3 sequences, roughly 16% seen once. The origin of this receptor is a woman aged 40 to 49 with Graves' ophthalmopathy. What was sequenced was blood. The chain links TRBV5-8 to TRBJ2-1; 7 positions agree with TRBD1. This chain's CDR3 is CASSLDRGNNEQFF. CDR3 bases: TGTGCCAGCAGCTTGGACAGGGGAAACAATGAGCAGTTCTTC. The whole variable domain, filled in from reference TRBV5-8 and TRBJ2-1, reads EAGVTQSPTHLIKTRGQQATLRCSPISGHTSVYWYQQALGLGLQFLLWYDEGEERNRGNFPPRFSGRQFPNYSSELNVNALELEDSALYLCASSLDRGNNEQFFGPGTRLTVL.